Given below is one T cell receptor beta chain in context. Source study methods: It was from reference gene primer amplification that nucleated cell counts were estimated. Repertoires were generated with immunoSEQ multiplex PCR, while TCRdb's copy carries only in-frame clones and drops some. The DNA was the basis for D and trimming; V, J and clone size are from that table. The repertoire includes about 64,000 clones, 70% to 80% of them detected once, and around 9.7% sits in the top ten. Germline V gene lookup returns CDR1 LGHNA and CDR2 YNFKEQ. The V end lost 4 bases, the J end lost 0 bases, and 11 bases lay between the germline ends. The CDR3 is 15 residues long. This entry is derived from a study of blood T cell repertoires in COVID-19. On the study more broadly: Italy, Spain and the United States were the sources of the convalescent and acute COVID-19 samples. PBMCs, B-cell-depleted T cells, or T cells provided the cDNA or gDNA that made up the material.

The chain joins TRBV4-2 to TRBJ2-3, with TRBD2 as a possible D gene (6 bases). The specimen sequenced was peripheral blood. This TCR came from a human donor in a cohort sampled during active COVID-19. The CDR3 DNA is TGTGCCAGCAGCCCTCAGGAGGGGAGCACAGATACGCAGTATTTT. Amino acids: CASSPQEGSTDTQYF.